The 26 T cell receptor beta chains presented below share a single source sample, sequenced in a study of blood T cell dynamics during melanoma immunotherapy. Time point denoted: week 3, after first cycle of checkpoint inhibitor. Here immunoSEQ multiplex PCR was the method, and the copy in TCRdb shows in-frame clones only, minus some. The sample lists roughly 6,600 clones, more than 75% seen once, with about 33% in the top ten. Sample: blood, taken from a patient treated with checkpoint blockade. The receptors were sampled from a human donor with melanoma. Some clones in this sample may be carry-over from other donors' samples.

J is TRBJ2-1 and V is TRBV4-1, with TRBD1 matching over 10 bases. V shed 0 bases, J shed 9 bases, and the junction held 8 bases outside the gene matches. This CDR3 has 16 amino acids. Germline loops: CDR1 MGHRA, CDR2 YSYEKL. The CDR3 DNA sequence: TGCGCCAGCAGCCAAGACGTCTCGGACAGGGGGTGTGAGCAGTTCTTC. Its translation: CASSQDVSDRGCEQFF.

J is TRBJ2-5 and V is TRBV5-1; D tentatively fits TRBD1 or TRBD2 (5 bases each). Trimming removed 4 bases at V and 4 bases at J, with 14 bases between. This CDR3 comprises 14 residues. The germline V gene encodes CDR1 SGHRS and CDR2 YFSETQ. CDR3 amino acids: CASSVGAGTETQYF. CDR3 sequence (DNA): TGCGCCAGCAGCGTCGGGGCAGGCACAGAGACCCAGTACTTC.

The genes are TRBV9 and TRBJ1-4; a possible D gene is TRBD1 (6 bases). V dropped 5 bases and J dropped 7 bases, with 18 bases sitting between them. Germline lookup yields CDR1 SGDLS and CDR2 YYNGEE. This CDR3 comprises 15 residues. CDR3 region: CASSASGGKGEKLFF. The DNA of the CDR3 is TGTGCCAGCAGTGCCTCGGGGGGCAAAGGTGAAAAACTGTTTTTT. The complete variable domain, with remaining parts taken from reference TRBV9 and TRBJ1-4, reads DSGVTQTPKHLITATGQRVTLRCSPRSGDLSVYWYQQSLDQGLQFLIQYYNGEERAKGNILERFSAQQFPDLHSELNLSSLELGDSALYFCASSASGGKGEKLFFGSGTQLSVL.

The chain links TRBV4-2 to TRBJ2-7; weak D call: TRBD2 (5 bases). Germline CDR1 and CDR2: LGHNA and YNFKEQ. The CDR3 is 16 amino acids. The V gene lost 6 bases and the J gene lost 2 bases, with 20 bases spanning the gap. CDR3 sequence reads: CASRLNPYRGTYEQYF. CDR3 in DNA: TGTGCCAGCAGACTAAACCCTTACCGGGGAACCTACGAGCAGTACTTC.

The chain employs TRBV12-2 and TRBJ2-2; TRBD2, the D gene given by the table, was not confirmed from the DNA. TRBV12-2 is a pseudogene locus. The CDR3 totals 20 residues. CDR3 sequence reads: CASRLACRLAGGTNTGELFF. The DNA of the CDR3 is TGTGCAAGTCGCTTAGCCTGTCGGCTAGCGGGGGGCACGAACACCGGGGAGCTGTTTTTT.

The chain links TRBV5-4 to TRBJ1-5; D is ambiguous. V was pared by 2 bases and J by 2 bases, with 5 bases between. From germline, CDR1 is SGHNT and CDR2 YYREEE (reference sequence). The CDR3 covers 13 residues. The CDR3 nucleotides are TGTGCCAGCAGCTTTGCAGGCAATCAGCCCCAGCATTTT. Protein: CASSFAGNQPQHF.

The chain is built from TRBV5-1 and TRBJ2-2; maybe TRBD1 (6 bases). V was shortened by 5 bases and J by 2 bases, with 10 bases between the two germline ends. Germline lookup yields CDR1 SGHRS and CDR2 YFSETQ. The CDR3 extends over 14 amino acids. The CDR3 nucleotides are TGCGCCAGCAGGGCGGACAGTAACACCGGGGAGCTGTTTTTT. It encodes CASRADSNTGELFF. The whole variable domain, filled in from reference TRBV5-1 and TRBJ2-2, reads KAGVTQTPRYLIKTRGQQVTLSCSPISGHRSVSWYQQTPGQGLQFLFEYFSETQRNKGNFPGRFSGRQFSNSRSEMNVSTLELGDSALYLCASRADSNTGELFFGEGSRLTVL.

V is TRBV6-5 and J is TRBJ1-3, with no clear D. The V and J ends lost 4 bases and 3 bases respectively, with 4 bases between them. In germline, CDR1 is MNHEY, CDR2 SVGAGI. The length of the CDR3 is 12 residues. CDR3 nucleotide sequence: TGTGCCAGCAGTTCGGATGGAAACACCATATATTTT. Amino acid sequence: CASSSDGNTIYF.

V and J are TRBV9 and TRBJ1-2; TRBD1 might be the D (5 bases). CDR3 length: 15 amino acids. CDR1 is SGDLS, CDR2 YYNGEE, per germline. The ends were cut back, 0 bases at V and 3 bases at J, with 12 bases in the middle. DNA of the CDR3: TGTGCCAGCAGCGTAGGGGGGGACCACTACTATGGCTACACCTTC. Its translation is CASSVGGDHYYGYTF.

This rearrangement joins TRBV9 to TRBJ2-5; 11 bases fit TRBD2. Germline V gene sequence: CDR1 SGDLS, CDR2 YYNGEE. The CDR3 contains 16 residues. Losses at the gene ends were 5 bases for V and 0 bases for J; bases not matched to a gene: 6. CDR3 loop: CASRRGLADYQETQYF. CDR3 in DNA: TGTGCCAGCAGGAGGGGACTAGCGGACTACCAAGAGACCCAGTACTTC.

This clone was seen just once. This chain links TRBV5-5 with TRBJ2-1; 8 bases line up with TRBD2. This CDR3 has 16 amino acids. The V segment lost 0 bases and the J segment 5 bases; nucleotides outside the gene matches: 7. CDR1 SGHKS and CDR2 YYEKEE come from the germline V gene (reference sequence). The CDR3 here is CASSLVGGGSNNEQFF. The CDR3 coding sequence is TGTGCCAGCAGCTTGGTCGGCGGGGGGTCCAACAATGAGCAGTTCTTC.

This rearrangement joins TRBV5-5 to TRBJ2-5, with D hard to call. V was pared by 2 bases and J by 1 base, with 9 bases between. Germline CDR1 SGHKS, CDR2 YYEKEE (reference sequence). This CDR3 spans 14 amino acids. CDR3 coding DNA: TGTGCCAGCAGCTTATATGGCCTCCAAGAGACCCAGTACTTC. Its translation is CASSLYGLQETQYF.

The chain has TRBV30 and TRBJ1-2; D not certain. CDR3 length: 12 residues. V was clipped by 4 bases and J by 6 bases, with 12 bases between them. Per germline, CDR1 GTSNPN and CDR2 SVGIG (reference sequence). CDR3 bases: TGTGCCTGGACTTTTAGCGGGGATGGCTACACCTTC. Its protein product is CAWTFSGDGYTF.

The chain combines TRBV9 with TRBJ2-2; no firm D call. The CDR3 extends over 12 amino acids. CDR1 and CDR2 from the germline V gene are SGDLS and YYNGEE. V was shortened by 4 bases and J by 5 bases, with 6 bases between the two germline ends. CDR3 in DNA: TGTGCCAGCAGCACCCGAACCGGGGAGCTGTTTTTT. Protein product: CASSTRTGELFF.

The chain combines TRBV7-2 with TRBJ2-1; 9 bases are a match to TRBD2. V shed 2 bases, J shed 5 bases, and the junction held 4 bases outside the gene matches. The CDR3 is made up of 15 amino acids. CDR1 SGHTA and CDR2 FQGNSA come from the germline V gene. The CDR3 DNA reads TGTGCCAGCAGCTTAAGCGGGGGGCCTAACAATGAGCAGTTCTTC. Its protein product is CASSLSGGPNNEQFF.

The chain links TRBV5-1 to TRBJ1-1; D is ambiguous. The length of the CDR3 is 13 residues. The germline gives CDR1 SGHRS, CDR2 YFSETQ. Trimming removed 0 bases at V and 1 base at J, with 4 bases between. The CDR3 DNA follows: TGCGCCAGCAGCTTGGCAGAGAACACTGAAGCTTTCTTT. Translating it yields CASSLAENTEAFF.

This rearrangement joins TRBV6-1 to TRBJ1-1, with D uncertain. CDR1 and CDR2 from the germline V gene are MNHNS and SASEGT. Trimming took 5 bases from V and 1 from J, leaving 11 bases between them. The CDR3 spans 14 residues. CDR3 region: CASSSGIGNTEAFF. CDR3 nucleotide sequence: TGTGCCAGCAGTAGTGGCATTGGGAACACTGAAGCTTTCTTT.

CDR3 nucleotide sequence: TGTGCCAGCAGTGCCGGAACTAGCGCAACAGATACGCAGTATTTT. As protein: CASSAGTSATDTQYF. The V and J genes are TRBV2 and TRBJ2-3, with 7 bases that match TRBD2. The trim removed 4 bases at V and 3 bases at J, leaving 7 bases unmatched. CDR3 length: 15 amino acids. Germline assignment: CDR1 SNHLY and CDR2 FYNNEI. The whole variable domain, remainder taken from reference TRBV2 and TRBJ2-3, is EPEVTQTPSHQVTQMGQEVILRCVPISNHLYFYWYRQILGQKVEFLVSFYNNEISEKSEIFDDQFSVERPDGSNFTLKIRSTKLEDSAMYFCASSAGTSATDTQYFGPGTRLTVL.

The chain is built from TRBV5-1 and TRBJ1-3; unclear D gene. The germline gives CDR1 SGHRS, CDR2 YFSETQ. The V and J ends lost 0 bases and 0 bases respectively, with 7 bases between them. The CDR3 is 15 amino acids. DNA for the CDR3: TGCGCCAGCAGCTTGGGATCCGTCTCTGGAAACACCATATATTTT. The encoded protein is CASSLGSVSGNTIYF.

The chain carries TRBV29-1 and TRBJ2-3; either TRBD1 or TRBD2 may supply D (6 bases each). The V gene's germline CDR1 is SQVTM and CDR2 ANQGSEA. The CDR3 spans 13 residues. V lost 7 bases and J lost 3, with 14 bases in between. The CDR3 sequence is CSEGDFLTDTQYF. The CDR3 region has the DNA TGCAGCGAGGGGGACTTTCTAACAGATACGCAGTATTTT.

The chain has TRBV6-6 and TRBJ2-5; no definite D call. The CDR3 covers 11 residues. Germline loops: CDR1 MNHNY, CDR2 SVGAGI (reference sequence). V gave up 8 bases and J gave up 5 bases, with 9 bases separating them. The CDR3 sequence: CASGQLETQYF. The CDR3 DNA is TGTGCCAGCGGGCAATTGGAGACCCAGTACTTC.

CDR3 nucleotide sequence: TGCAGCGCGGGACTCCTGGACACCGGGGAGCTGTTTTTT. The encoded protein is CSAGLLDTGELFF. The chain joins TRBV29-1 to TRBJ2-2; the D gene is possibly TRBD2 (6 bases). V lost 7 bases and J lost 3, with 12 bases in between. CDR1 is SQVTM, CDR2 ANQGSEA, per germline. The CDR3 has 13 residues.

The chain uses TRBV5-1 and TRBJ2-3, with D tentatively TRBD2 (6 bases). Germline V gene data show CDR1 as SGHRS and CDR2 as YFSETQ. The CDR3 is made up of 14 amino acids. Trimming stripped 0 bases from V and 6 bases from J, with 11 bases between. CDR3 DNA: TGCGCCAGCAGCTTGGAACTAGCCGGTGATACGCAGTATTTT. This sequence encodes CASSLELAGDTQYF.

On this clone: A far more abundant clone sits one base away, making this likely a read error. At the DNA level, this CDR3 is encoded by other sequences in the same sample as well. The chain links TRBV6-6 to TRBJ2-2; D is ambiguous. The CDR3 spans 14 residues. The germline gives CDR1 MNHNY, CDR2 SVGAGI (reference sequence). The V end lost 5 bases, the J end lost 4 bases, and 11 bases lay between the germline ends. This CDR3 reads CASSESTVTGELFF. DNA of the CDR3: TGTGCCAGCAGTGAGTCGACCGTCACCGGGGAGCTGTTTTTT.

The chain joins TRBV5-1 to TRBJ2-4, with D perhaps assigned TRBD1 or TRBD2 (5 bases each). CDR3 length: 15 residues. Germline values: CDR1 SGHRS, CDR2 YFSETQ. V gave up 5 bases and J gave up 3 bases, with 15 bases separating them. CDR3 DNA: TGCGCCAGCAGAAATGAGAGGGGTGACAAAAACATTCAGTACTTC. It encodes CASRNERGDKNIQYF.

This chain uses TRBV7-9 with TRBJ2-3; 8 nucleotides match TRBD2. Germline V gene lookup returns CDR1 SEHNR and CDR2 FQNEAQ (reference sequence). The CDR3 runs 16 residues. Trimming took 5 bases from V and 2 from J; bases not matched to a gene: 9. The CDR3 sequence is CASSLGLAAFTDTQYF. The CDR3 bases are TGTGCCAGCAGCCTCGGACTAGCAGCTTTCACAGATACGCAGTATTTT.